The T cell receptor beta chain under discussion was sequenced for a study of blood T cell repertoires in COVID-19. Study information: PBMCs, B-cell-depleted T cells, or T cells were the source of the cDNA or gDNA that made up the material.

As originally analysed: Using reference gene primer amplification, nucleated cell counts were estimated. Some clones are missing from TCRdb's copy, which holds only in-frame ones; the method was immunoSEQ multiplex PCR. V and J calls and clone size follow that table, whereas D and trimming were derived from the DNA. Among roughly 250,000 clones listed, roughly 87% were seen once. Ages ranged from 18 to 89 years, with residence in approximately 25 US areas. Germline V CDR1 and CDR2: SGHAT, FQNNGV. V lost 1 base, J lost 1 base, and 10 bases lay in between. The CDR3 has 15 residues. J is TRBJ1-1 and V is TRBV11-2; D is undetermined. Sequenced sample: PBMCs or T cells enriched from blood (not recorded which). The clonotype was recovered from a woman aged 25-40 years with acute COVID-19. CDR3 protein: CASSLALTGNTEAFF. The CDR3 DNA sequence: TGTGCCAGCAGCTTAGCCCTCACTGGGAACACTGAAGCTTTCTTT.